This TCR beta chain was captured in a study of T cells in Graves' hyperthyroidism and ophthalmopathy. About the study: At the time of initial diagnosis and before any treatment, peripheral blood was collected.

Diagnosis relied on clinical symptoms, serum thyroxine and TRAb, thyroid ultrasound and orbital computed tomography. The PBMCs studied were ones that came from 8.5 to 10 ml fresh peripheral blood. TCR beta CDR3 sequences were amplified from RNA transcripts. In the first-round RT-PCR of the TCR CDR3, the HTBI primer set was used. TCRdb reanalysed the multiplex PCR reads using MiXCR and keeps one entry per CDR3 protein. The table lists about 360,000 distinct CDR3 sequences, less than 15% of them singletons. This clonotype was seen only a few times. Trimming stripped 6 bases from V and 0 bases from J, with 8 bases between. Germline V lookup: CDR1 SGHAT, CDR2 FQNNGV. The length of the CDR3 is 13 residues.

The specimen was blood. This chain joins TRBV11-2 and TRBJ2-5, with D possibly TRBD1 on 5 matching bases. The receptor was derived from a woman aged 18-29 years with Graves' hyperthyroidism. CDR3 nucleotide sequence: TGTGCCAGCAGGGGGCAGAACCAAGAGACCCAGTACTTC. This codes for CASRGQNQETQYF.